This TCR beta chain was documented in a study of blood T cell repertoires in COVID-19. The wider study: Donors in the United States, Italy and Spain gave samples during acute or convalescent COVID-19. From T cells, B-cell-depleted T cells, or PBMCs came the material, which was cDNA or gDNA.

This clone was counted a single time. V lost 3 bases, J lost 4 bases, and 9 bases lay in between. Germline values: CDR1 LNHDA, CDR2 SQIVND (reference sequence). CDR3 length: 13 residues. This study enrolled people aged about 18 to 100 from about 26 US geographic areas. Two negative PCRs, clearance, or symptom resolution had been documented for recovered Cohort 3 donors. The repertoire was sequenced with immunoSEQ multiplex PCR; TCRdb's copy has only in-frame clones and lacks some. This sample has around 400,000 clones, with around 83% found just once. The chain links TRBV19 to TRBJ1-1, with a possible D match to TRBD1 (6 bases). The TCR comes from a woman between 50 and 59 years old who had recovered from COVID-19. The specimen was PBMCs or T cells enriched from blood (not recorded which). The CDR3 protein is CASSIRGVTEAFF. The CDR3 nucleotides read TGTGCCAGTAGTATCAGGGGTGTCACTGAAGCTTTCTTT.